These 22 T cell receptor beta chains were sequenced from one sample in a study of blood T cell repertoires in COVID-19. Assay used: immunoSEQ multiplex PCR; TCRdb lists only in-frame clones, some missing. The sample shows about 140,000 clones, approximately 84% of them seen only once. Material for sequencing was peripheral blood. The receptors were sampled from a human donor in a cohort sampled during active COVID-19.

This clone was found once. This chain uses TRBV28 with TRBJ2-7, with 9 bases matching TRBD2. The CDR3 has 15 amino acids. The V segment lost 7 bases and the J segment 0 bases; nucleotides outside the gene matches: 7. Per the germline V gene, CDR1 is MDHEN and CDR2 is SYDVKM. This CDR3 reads CASTEGLATSYEQYF. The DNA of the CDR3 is TGTGCCAGCACCGAAGGACTAGCGACCTCCTACGAGCAGTACTTC.

The CDR3, as DNA: TGTGCCAGCAGCTTGGTTATCGGTAGGGGCTCTTACAATGAGCAGTTCTTC. It encodes CASSLVIGRGSYNEQFF. This sequence joins TRBV5-4 and TRBJ2-1, with TRBD1 as a possible D gene (5 bases). The CDR3 extends over 17 amino acids. V was cut by 0 bases and J by 4 bases, with 17 bases left in between. Germline CDR1 SGHNT, CDR2 YYREEE (reference sequence).

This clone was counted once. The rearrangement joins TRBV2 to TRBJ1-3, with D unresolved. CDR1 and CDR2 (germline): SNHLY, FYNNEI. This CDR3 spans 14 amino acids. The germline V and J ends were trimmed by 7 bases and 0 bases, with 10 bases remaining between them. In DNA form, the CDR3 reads TGTGCCAGCAATACGGGTTACTCTGGAAACACCATATATTTT. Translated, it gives CASNTGYSGNTIYF.

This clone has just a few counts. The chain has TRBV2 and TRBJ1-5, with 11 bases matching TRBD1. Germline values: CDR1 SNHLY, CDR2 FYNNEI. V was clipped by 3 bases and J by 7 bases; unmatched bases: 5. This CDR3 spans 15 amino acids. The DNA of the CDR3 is TGTGCCAGCAGTGAGCGGACAGGGGGCGAACAGCCCCAGCATTTT. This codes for CASSERTGGEQPQHF.

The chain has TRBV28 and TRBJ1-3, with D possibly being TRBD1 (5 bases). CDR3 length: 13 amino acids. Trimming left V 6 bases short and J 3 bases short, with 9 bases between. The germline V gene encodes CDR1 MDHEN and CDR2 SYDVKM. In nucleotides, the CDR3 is TGTGCCAGCAGGCGGGGGGTTGGAAACACCATATATTTT. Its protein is CASRRGVGNTIYF.

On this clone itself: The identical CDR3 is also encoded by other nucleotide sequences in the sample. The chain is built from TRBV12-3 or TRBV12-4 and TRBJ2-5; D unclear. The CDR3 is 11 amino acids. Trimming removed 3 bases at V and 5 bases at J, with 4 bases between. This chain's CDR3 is CASSLRETQYF. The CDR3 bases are TGTGCCAGCAGTTTGAGGGAGACCCAGTACTTC.

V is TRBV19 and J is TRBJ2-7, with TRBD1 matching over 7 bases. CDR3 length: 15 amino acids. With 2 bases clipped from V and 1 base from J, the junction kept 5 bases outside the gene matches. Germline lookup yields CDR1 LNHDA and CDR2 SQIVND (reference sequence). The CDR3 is CASSIRQGWSYEQYF. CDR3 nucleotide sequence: TGTGCCAGTAGTATAAGACAGGGTTGGTCCTACGAGCAGTACTTC.

In DNA, the CDR3 is TGTGCCAGTACCGATAGACACAAAACAACTAATGAAAAACTGTTTTTT. As protein: CASTDRHKTTNEKLFF. The rearrangement joins TRBV19 to TRBJ1-4; D uncertain. The germline V and J ends were trimmed by 7 bases and 0 bases, with 15 bases remaining between them. The CDR3 loop spans 16 amino acids. Germline V gives CDR1 LNHDA, CDR2 SQIVND (reference sequence).

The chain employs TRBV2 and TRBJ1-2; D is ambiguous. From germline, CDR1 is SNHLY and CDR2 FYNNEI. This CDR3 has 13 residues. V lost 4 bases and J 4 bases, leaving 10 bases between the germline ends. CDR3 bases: TGTGCCAGCAGTGCGGATTCGGGCTATGGCTACACCTTC. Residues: CASSADSGYGYTF.

CDR3 DNA: TGTGCCAGCAGCACAGGGGGCGACGGCCAGCCCCAGCATTTT. It codes for CASSTGGDGQPQHF. The chain is built from TRBV6-6 and TRBJ1-5; 9 positions match TRBD1. CDR3 size: 14 residues. Trimming at V came to 6 bases and at J to 7 bases, leaving 7 bases not matched to a gene. CDR1 and CDR2 from the germline V gene are MNHNY and SVGAGI (reference sequence).

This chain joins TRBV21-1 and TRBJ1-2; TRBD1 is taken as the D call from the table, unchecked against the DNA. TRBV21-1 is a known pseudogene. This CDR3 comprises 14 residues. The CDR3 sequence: CASSKSQKNYGYTF. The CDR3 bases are TGTGCCAGCAGCAAAAGTCAGAAGAACTATGGCTACACCTTC.

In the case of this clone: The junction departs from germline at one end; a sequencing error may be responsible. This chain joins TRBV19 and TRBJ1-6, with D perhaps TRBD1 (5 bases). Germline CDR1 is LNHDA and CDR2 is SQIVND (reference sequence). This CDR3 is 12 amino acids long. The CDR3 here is CASSSYGAPYYF. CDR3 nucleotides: TGTGCCAGTAGTAGTTATGGGGCGCCGTACTACTTT.

The DNA of the CDR3 is TGTGCCAGTAGGGAGGGTGGTAGTTCACCCCTCCACTTT. Translated, it gives CASREGGSSPLHF. This chain links TRBV19 with TRBJ1-6, with D unresolved. V was trimmed by 6 bases and J by 9 bases, leaving 12 bases between them. The CDR3 length is 13 residues. Germline CDR1 is LNHDA and CDR2 is SQIVND (reference sequence).

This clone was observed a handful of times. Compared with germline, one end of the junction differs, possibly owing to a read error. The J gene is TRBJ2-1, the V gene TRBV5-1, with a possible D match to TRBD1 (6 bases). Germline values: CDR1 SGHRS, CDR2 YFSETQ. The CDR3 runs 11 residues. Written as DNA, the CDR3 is TGCGCCAGCAGCTCAGGACAGAGGTCGATCTTC. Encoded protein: CASSSGQRSIF.

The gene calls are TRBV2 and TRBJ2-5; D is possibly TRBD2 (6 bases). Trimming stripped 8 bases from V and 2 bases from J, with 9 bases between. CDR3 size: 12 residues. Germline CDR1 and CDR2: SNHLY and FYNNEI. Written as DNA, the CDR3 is TGTGCCAGCGGGACTGTGCAAGAGACCCAGTACTTC. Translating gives CASGTVQETQYF. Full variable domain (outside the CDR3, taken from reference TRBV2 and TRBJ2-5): EPEVTQTPSHQVTQMGQEVILRCVPISNHLYFYWYRQILGQKVEFLVSFYNNEISEKSEIFDDQFSVERPDGSNFTLKIRSTKLEDSAMYFCASGTVQETQYFGPGTRLLVL.

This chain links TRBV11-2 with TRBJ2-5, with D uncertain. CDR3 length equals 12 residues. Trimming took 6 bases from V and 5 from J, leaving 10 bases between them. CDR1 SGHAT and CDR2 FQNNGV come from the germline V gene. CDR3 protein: CASSRQRETQYF. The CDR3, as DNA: TGTGCCAGCAGTCGCCAGAGGGAGACCCAGTACTTC.

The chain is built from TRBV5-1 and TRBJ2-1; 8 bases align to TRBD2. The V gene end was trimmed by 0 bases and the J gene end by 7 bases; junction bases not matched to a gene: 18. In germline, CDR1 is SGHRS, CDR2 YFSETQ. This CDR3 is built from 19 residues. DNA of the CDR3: TGCGCCAGCAGCTTGGGGCCCGCGGGGGGCTCTTTAATACCAAATGAGCAGTTCTTC. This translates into CASSLGPAGGSLIPNEQFF.

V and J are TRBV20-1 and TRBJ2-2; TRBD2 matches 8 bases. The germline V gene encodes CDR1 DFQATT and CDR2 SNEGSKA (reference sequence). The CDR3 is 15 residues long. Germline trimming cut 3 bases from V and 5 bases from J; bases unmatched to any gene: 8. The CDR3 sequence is CSASERGLGTGELFF. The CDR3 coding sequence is TGCAGTGCTAGTGAGCGGGGGCTGGGGACCGGGGAGCTGTTTTTT.

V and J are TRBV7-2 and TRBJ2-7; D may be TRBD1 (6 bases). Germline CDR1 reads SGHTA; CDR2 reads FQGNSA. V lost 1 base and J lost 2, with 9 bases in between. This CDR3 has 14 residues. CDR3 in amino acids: CASSLGGTTYEQYF. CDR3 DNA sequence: TGTGCCAGCAGCTTAGGGGGGACAACCTACGAGCAGTACTTC.

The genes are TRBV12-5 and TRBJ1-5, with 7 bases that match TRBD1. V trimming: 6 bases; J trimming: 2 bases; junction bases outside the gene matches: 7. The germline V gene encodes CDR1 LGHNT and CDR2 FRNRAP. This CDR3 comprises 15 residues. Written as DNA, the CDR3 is TGTGCTAGTGGGACGACAGGGAGTGGCAATCAGCCCCAGCATTTT. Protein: CASGTTGSGNQPQHF.

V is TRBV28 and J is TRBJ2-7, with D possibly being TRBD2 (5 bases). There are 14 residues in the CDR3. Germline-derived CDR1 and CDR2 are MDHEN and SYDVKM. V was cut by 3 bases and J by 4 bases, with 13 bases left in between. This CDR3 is CASSLGGRGYEQYF. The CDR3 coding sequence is TGTGCCAGCAGTTTGGGCGGCCGCGGGTACGAGCAGTACTTC.

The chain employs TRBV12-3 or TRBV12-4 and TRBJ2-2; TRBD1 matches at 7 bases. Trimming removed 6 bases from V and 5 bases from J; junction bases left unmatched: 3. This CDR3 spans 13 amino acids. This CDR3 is CASRATGTGELFF. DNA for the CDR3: TGTGCCAGCAGAGCGACAGGGACCGGGGAGCTGTTTTTT.